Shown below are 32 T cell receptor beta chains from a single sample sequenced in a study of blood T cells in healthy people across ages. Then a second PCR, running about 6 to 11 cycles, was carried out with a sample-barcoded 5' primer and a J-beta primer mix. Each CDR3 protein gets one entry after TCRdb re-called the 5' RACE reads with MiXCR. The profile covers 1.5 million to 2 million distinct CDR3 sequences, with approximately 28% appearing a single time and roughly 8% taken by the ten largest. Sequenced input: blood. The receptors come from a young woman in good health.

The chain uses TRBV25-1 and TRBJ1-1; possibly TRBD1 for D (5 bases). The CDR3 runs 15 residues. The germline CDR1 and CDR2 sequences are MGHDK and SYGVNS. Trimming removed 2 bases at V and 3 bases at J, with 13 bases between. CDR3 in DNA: TGTGCCAGCAGTGAAGTACAGGTCCCGGACACTGAAGCTTTCTTT. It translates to CASSEVQVPDTEAFF.

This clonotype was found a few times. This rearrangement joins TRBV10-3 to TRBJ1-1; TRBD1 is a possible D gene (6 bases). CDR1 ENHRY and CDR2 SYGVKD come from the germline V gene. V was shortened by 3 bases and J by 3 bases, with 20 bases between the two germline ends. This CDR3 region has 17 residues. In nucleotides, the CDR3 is TGTGCCATCAGTGAAGGAGGGGGTACAGTTAGGGACACTGAAGCTTTCTTT. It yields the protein CAISEGGGTVRDTEAFF.

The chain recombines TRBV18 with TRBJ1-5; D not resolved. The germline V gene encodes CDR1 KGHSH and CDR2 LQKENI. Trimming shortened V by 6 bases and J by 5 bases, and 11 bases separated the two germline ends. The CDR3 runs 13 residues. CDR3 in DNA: TGTGCCAGCTCCCCCTTTTCGGATCAGCCCCAGCATTTT. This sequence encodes CASSPFSDQPQHF.

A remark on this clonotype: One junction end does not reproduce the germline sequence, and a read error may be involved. CDR3 in DNA: TGTACCAGCAGTCCTTGGACAGGGGATCAGCCCCAGCATTTT. It encodes CTSSPWTGDQPQHF. The genes are TRBV6-1 and TRBJ1-5; 9 bases are a match to TRBD1. Germline loops: CDR1 MNHNS, CDR2 SASEGT. The CDR3 has 14 amino acids.

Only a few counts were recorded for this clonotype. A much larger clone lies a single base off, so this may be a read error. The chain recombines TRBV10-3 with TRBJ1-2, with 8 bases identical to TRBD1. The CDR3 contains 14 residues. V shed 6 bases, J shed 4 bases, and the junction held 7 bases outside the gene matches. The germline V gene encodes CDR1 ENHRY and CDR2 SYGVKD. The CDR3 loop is CAIRESGGSYGYTF. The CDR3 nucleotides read TGTGCCATCAGGGAATCAGGGGGCAGCTATGGCTACACCTTC.

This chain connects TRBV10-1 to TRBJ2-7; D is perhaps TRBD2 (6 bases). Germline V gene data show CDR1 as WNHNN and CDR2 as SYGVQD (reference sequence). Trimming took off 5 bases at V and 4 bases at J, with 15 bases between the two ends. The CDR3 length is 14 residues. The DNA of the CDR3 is TGCGCCAGCAGTCCCGCGATTGGGAGGTACGAGCAGTACTTC. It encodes CASSPAIGRYEQYF.

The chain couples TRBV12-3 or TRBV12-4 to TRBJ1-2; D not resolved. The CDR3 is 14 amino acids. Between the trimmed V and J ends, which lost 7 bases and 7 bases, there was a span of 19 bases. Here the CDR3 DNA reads TGTGCCAGCACCCTGAATCCAGGTTTCATTGGCTACACCTTC. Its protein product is CASTLNPGFIGYTF.

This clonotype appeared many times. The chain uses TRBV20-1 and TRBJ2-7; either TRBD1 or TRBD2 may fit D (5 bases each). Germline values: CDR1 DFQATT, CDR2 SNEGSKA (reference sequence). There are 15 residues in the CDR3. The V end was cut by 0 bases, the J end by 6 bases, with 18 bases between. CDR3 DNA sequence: TGCAGTGCTAGAGATCCTCGGGGCCAGAGGGGCGAGCAGTACTTC. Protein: CSARDPRGQRGEQYF.

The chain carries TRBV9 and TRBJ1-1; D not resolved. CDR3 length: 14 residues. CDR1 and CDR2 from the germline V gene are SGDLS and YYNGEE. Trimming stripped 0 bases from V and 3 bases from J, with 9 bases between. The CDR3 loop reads CASSVDGFDTEAFF. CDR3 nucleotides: TGTGCCAGCAGCGTAGATGGTTTTGACACTGAAGCTTTCTTT.

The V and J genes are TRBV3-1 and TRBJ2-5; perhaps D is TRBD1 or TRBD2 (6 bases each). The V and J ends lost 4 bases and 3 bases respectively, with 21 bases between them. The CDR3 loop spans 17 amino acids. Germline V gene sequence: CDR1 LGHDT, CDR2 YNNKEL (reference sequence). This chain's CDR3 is CASSLFGTTWGEETQYF. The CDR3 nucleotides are TGTGCCAGCAGCCTATTCGGGACAACCTGGGGGGAAGAGACCCAGTACTTC.

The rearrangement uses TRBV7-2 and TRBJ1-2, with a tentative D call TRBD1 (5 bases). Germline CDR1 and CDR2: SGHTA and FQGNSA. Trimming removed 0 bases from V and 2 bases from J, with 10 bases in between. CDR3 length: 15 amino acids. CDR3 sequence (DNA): TGTGCCAGCAGCTTAGCCCCAGGGCTCAACTATGGCTACACCTTC. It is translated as CASSLAPGLNYGYTF.

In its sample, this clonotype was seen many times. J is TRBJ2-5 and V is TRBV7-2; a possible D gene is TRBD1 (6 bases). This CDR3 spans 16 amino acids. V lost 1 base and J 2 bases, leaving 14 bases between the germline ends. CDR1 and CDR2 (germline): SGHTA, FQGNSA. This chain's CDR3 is CASSLVRGQQQETQYF. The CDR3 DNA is TGTGCCAGCAGCTTAGTTCGAGGACAGCAACAAGAGACCCAGTACTTC.

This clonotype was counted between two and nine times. CDR3 sequence: CASSPFGQGANGYTF. The DNA for the CDR3 is TGTGCCAGCAGCCCGTTCGGACAGGGGGCAAATGGCTACACCTTC. The chain has TRBV25-1 and TRBJ1-2, with 11 bases lining up with TRBD1. Losses at the gene ends were 6 bases for V and 6 bases for J; bases not matched to a gene: 9. Germline loops: CDR1 MGHDK, CDR2 SYGVNS. This CDR3 spans 15 amino acids.

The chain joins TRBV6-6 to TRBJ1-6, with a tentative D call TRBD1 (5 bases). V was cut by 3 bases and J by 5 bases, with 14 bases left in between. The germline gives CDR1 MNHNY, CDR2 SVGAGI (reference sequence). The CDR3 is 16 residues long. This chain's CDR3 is CASSYGGSPDNSPLHF. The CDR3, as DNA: TGTGCCAGCAGTTATGGGGGATCTCCTGATAATTCACCCCTCCACTTT.

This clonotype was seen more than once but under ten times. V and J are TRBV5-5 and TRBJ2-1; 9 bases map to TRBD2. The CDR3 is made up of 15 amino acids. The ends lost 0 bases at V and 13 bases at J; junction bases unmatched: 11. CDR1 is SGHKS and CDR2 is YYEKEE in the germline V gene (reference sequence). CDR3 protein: CASSLGLAGAETQFF. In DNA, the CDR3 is TGTGCCAGCAGCTTGGGATTAGCGGGAGCAGAGACCCAGTTCTTC.

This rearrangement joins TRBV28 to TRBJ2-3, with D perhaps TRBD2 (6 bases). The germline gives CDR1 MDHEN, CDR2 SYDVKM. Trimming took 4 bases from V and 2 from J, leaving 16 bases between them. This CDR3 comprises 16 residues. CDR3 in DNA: TGTGCCAGCAGTTGGGATTTCGCGGGAACCACAGATACGCAGTATTTT. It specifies CASSWDFAGTTDTQYF.

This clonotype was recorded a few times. The DNA of the CDR3 is TGCGCCAGCAGCTGGCCACTCCCGCCGGGACTAGCCTCGAAGACCCAGTACTTC. Translation gives CASSWPLPPGLASKTQYF. J is TRBJ2-5 and V is TRBV5-1, with 9 nucleotides matching TRBD2. Germline V gives CDR1 SGHRS, CDR2 YFSETQ. V shed 3 bases and J 6 bases; nucleotides not matched to a gene: 18. The CDR3 totals 18 residues.

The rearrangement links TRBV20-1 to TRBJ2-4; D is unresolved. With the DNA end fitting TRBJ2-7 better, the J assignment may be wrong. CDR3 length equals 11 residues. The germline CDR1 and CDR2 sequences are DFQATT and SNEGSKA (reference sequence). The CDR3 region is CSAGTEYEQYF. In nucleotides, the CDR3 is TGCAGTGCTGGCACCGAGTACGAGCAGTACTTC.

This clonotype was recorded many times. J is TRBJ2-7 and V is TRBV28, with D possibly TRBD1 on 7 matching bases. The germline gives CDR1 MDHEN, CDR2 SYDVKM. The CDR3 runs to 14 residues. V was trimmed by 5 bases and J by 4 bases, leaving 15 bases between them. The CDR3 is CASSLQGRSYEQYF. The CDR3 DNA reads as TGTGCCAGCAGTCTACAGGGGAGGTCATACGAGCAGTACTTC. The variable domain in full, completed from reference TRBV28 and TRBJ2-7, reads DVKVTQSSRYLVKRTGEKVFLECVQDMDHENMFWYRQDPGLGLRLIYFSYDVKMKEKGDIPEGYSVSREKKERFSLILESASTNQTSMYLCASSLQGRSYEQYFGPGTRLTVT.

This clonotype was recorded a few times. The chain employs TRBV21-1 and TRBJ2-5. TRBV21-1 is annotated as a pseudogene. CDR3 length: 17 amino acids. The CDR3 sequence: CASSSLIGRRFQETQYF. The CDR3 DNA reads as TGTGCCAGCAGCAGTCTAATCGGTAGGCGGTTCCAAGAGACCCAGTACTTC.

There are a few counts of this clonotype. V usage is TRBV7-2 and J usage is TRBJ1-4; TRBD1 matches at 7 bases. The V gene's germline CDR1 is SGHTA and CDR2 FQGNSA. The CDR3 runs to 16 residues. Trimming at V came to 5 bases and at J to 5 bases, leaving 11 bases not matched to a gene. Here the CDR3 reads CASSPRKTGRNEKLFF. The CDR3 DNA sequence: TGTGCCAGCAGCCCTAGAAAGACAGGGAGAAATGAAAAACTGTTTTTT. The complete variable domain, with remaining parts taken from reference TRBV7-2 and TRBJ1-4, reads GAGVSQSPSNKVTEKGKDVELRCDPISGHTALYWYRQSLGQGLEFLIYFQGNSAPDKSGLPSDRFSAERTGGSVSTLTIQRTQQEDSAVYLCASSPRKTGRNEKLFFGSGTQLSVL.

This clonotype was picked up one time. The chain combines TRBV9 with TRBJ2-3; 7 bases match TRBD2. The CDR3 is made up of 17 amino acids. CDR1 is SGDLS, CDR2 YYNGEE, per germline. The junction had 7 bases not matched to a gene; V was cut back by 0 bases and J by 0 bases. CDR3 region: CASSVAGRYLSTDTQYF. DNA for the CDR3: TGTGCCAGCAGCGTAGCCGGGAGGTACCTTAGCACAGATACGCAGTATTTT.

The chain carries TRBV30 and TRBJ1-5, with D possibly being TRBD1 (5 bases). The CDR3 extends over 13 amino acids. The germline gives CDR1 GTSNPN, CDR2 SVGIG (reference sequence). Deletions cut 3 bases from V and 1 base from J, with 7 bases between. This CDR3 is CAWRGQSNQPQHF. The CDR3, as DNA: TGTGCCTGGAGGGGGCAAAGCAATCAGCCCCAGCATTTT.

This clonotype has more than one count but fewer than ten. This CDR3 reads CASSSSGTSNSPLHF. CDR3 nucleotide sequence: TGTGCCAGCAGCTCCTCCGGGACCTCCAATTCACCCCTCCACTTT. The chain combines TRBV7-9 with TRBJ1-6, with D maybe TRBD1 (5 bases). The CDR3 covers 15 residues. V lost 4 bases, J lost 7 bases, and 14 bases lay in between. Germline V gives CDR1 SEHNR, CDR2 FQNEAQ (reference sequence).

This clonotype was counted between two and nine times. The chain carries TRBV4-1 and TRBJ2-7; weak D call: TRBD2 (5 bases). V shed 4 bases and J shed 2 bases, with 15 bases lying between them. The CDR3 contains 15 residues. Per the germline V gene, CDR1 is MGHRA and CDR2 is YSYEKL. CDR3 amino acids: CASSPRETRPYEQYF. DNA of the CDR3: TGCGCCAGCAGCCCCCGGGAAACTAGACCCTACGAGCAGTACTTC.

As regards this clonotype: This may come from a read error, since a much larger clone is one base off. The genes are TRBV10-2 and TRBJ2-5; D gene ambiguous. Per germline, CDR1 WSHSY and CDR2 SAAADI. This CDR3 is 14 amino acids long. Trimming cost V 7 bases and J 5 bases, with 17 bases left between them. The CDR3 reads CASTRRSLQETQYF. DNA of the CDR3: TGCGCCAGCACCAGGAGATCCCTGCAGGAGACCCAGTACTTC.

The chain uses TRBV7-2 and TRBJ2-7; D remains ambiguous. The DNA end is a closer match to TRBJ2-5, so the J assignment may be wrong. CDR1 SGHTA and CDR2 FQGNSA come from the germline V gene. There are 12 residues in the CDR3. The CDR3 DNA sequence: TGTGCCAGCAGCTTAAAGTGGGAGACCCAGTACTTC. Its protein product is CASSLKWETQYF.

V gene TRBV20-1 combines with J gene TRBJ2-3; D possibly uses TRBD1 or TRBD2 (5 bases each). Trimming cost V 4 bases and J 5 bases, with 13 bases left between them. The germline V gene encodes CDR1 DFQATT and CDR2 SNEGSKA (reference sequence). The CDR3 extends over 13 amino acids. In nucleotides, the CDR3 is TGCAGTGCTACGGGACCCACTGGAGATACGCAGTATTTT. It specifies CSATGPTGDTQYF.

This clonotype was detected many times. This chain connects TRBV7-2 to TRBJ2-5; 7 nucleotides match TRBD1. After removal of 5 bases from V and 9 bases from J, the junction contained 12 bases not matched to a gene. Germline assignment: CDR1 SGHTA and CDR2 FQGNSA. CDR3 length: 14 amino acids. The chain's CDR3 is CASSPGGDPSSQYF. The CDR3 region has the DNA TGTGCCAGCAGCCCAGGGGGTGATCCAAGTTCCCAGTACTTC.

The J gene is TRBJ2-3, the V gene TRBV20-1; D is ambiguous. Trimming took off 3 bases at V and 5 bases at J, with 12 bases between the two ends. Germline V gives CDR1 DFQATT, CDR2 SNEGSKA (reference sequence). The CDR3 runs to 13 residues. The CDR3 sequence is CSASRLVLDTQYF. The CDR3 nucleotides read TGCAGTGCTAGTAGGCTAGTTTTAGATACGCAGTATTTT.

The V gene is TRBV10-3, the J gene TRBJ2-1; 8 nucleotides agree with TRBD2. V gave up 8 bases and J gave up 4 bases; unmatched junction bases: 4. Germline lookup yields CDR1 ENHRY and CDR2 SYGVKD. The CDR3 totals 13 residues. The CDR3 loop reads CAIRAGGYNEQFF. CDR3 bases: TGTGCCATCCGCGCGGGAGGTTACAATGAGCAGTTCTTC.

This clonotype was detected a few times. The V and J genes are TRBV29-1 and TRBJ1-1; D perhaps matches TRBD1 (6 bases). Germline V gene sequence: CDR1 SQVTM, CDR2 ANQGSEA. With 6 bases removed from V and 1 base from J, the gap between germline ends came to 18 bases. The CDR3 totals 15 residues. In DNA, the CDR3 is TGCAGCGTGTCCCGGGGGCGCTTACCGAACACTGAAGCTTTCTTT. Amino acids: CSVSRGRLPNTEAFF.